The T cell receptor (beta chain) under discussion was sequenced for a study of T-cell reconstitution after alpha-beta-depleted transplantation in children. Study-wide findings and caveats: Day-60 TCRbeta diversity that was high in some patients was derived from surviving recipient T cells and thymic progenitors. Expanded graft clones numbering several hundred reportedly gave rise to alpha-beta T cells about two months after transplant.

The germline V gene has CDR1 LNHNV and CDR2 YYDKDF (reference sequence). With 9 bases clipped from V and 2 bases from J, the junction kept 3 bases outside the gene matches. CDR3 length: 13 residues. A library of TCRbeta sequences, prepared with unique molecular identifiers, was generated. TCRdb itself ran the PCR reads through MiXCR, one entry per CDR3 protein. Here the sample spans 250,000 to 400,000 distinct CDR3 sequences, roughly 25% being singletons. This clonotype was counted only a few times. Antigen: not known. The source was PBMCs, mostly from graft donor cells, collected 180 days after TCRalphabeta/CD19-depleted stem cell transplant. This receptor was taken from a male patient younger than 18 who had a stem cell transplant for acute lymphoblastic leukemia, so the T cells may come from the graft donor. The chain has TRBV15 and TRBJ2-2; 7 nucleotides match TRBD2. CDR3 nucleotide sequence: TGTGCCACGAGGGACTATAACACCGGGGAGCTGTTTTTT. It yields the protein CATRDYNTGELFF.